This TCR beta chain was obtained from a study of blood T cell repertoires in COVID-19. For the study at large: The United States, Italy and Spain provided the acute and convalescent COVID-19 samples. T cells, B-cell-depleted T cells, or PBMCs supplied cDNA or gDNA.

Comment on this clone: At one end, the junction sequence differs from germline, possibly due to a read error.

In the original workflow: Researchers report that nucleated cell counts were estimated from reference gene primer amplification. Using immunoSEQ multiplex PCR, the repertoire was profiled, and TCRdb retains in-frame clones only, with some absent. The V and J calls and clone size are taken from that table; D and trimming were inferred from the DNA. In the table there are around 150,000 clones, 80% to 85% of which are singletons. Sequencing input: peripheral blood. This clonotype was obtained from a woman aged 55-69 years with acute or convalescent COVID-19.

CDR3 residues: CATSGDRGIGGYGYTF. In DNA form, the CDR3 reads TGTGCCACCAGTGGGGACAGGGGGATAGGAGGCTATGGCTACACCTTC. V gene TRBV10-3 combines with J gene TRBJ1-2, with 11 bases that match TRBD1. Germline CDR1 ENHRY, CDR2 SYGVKD. This CDR3 is built from 16 residues.